This T cell receptor beta chain was profiled in a study of T cells in tumors after PD-1 blockade. Turning to the study itself: Daily vismodegib 150 mg continued in a subset of anti-PD-1-treated patients.

Clones were read by immunoSEQ multiplex PCR, and TCRdb kept only the in-frame ones, dropping some. The sample lists roughly 4,200 clones; around two thirds were seen once. The germline V and J ends were trimmed by 3 bases and 1 base, with 10 bases remaining between them. The CDR3 is 15 amino acids. Per germline, CDR1 SNHLY and CDR2 FYNNEI. The sample holds a few counts of this clone. The genes are TRBV2 and TRBJ2-1; no clear D. This receptor was taken from a human donor with basal cell carcinoma. Source: tumor tissue, taken before anti-PD-1 treatment. The CDR3 loop reads CASSDFGTSYNEQFF. For the CDR3, the DNA is TGTGCCAGCAGTGATTTCGGTACGTCCTACAATGAGCAGTTCTTC.